This record concerns one T cell receptor (beta chain) sequence. What it binds is not known. The sample is drawn from a study of T-cell memory formation after mild COVID-19. As for the study in general: In these data, TCR clusters were largely donor specific. Overall study findings and caveats: The study found balanced CD4/CD8 in clones contracting day 15 to 85 and a CD4+ lean in later expanders. Researchers found some responding clones in pre-infection memory, a sign that cross-reactive memory joined.

Each CDR3 protein is one row after TCRdb ran MiXCR on the 5' RACE reads. This table has 120,000 to 150,000 distinct CDR3 sequences, 15% to 20% appearing once. Germline V gene lookup returns CDR1 DFQATT and CDR2 SNEGSKA (reference sequence). The CDR3 consists of 10 residues. V was trimmed by 6 bases and J by 7 bases, leaving 9 bases between them. The chain uses TRBV20-1 and TRBJ1-2; maybe TRBD1 (5 bases). The clonotype was recovered from an adult woman who had mild COVID-19 (a few samples of this study predate the infection). Cell type and time point are not known. Input material: PBMCs or a T cell subset sorted from them (not recorded which). This chain's CDR3 is CSAWRGGYTF. The CDR3 region has the DNA TGCAGTGCCTGGAGGGGTGGCTACACCTTC.